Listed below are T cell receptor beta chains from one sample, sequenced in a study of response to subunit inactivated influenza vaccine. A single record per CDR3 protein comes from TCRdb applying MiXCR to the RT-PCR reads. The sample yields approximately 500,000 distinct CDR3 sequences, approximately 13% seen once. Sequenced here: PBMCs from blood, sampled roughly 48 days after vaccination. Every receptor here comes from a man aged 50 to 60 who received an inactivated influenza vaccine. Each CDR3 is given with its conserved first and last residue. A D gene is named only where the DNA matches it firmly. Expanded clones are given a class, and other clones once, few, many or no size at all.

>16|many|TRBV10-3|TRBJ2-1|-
CAISESVGSLYNEQFF
TGTGCCATCAGTGAGTCCGTGGGGAGTCTGTACAATGAGCAGTTCTTC
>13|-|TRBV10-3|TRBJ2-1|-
CAISPPASDEQFF
TGTGCCATCAGCCCACCCGCTAGCGATGAGCAGTTCTTC
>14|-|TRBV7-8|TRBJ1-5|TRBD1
CASSQPGQGQPQHF
TGTGCCAGCAGCCAACCGGGACAGGGGCAGCCCCAGCATTTT
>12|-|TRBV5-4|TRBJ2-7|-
CAISQQGHEQYF
TGTGCCATCAGCCAGCAGGGACACGAGCAGTACTTC
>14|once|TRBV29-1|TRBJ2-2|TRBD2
CSVGGRAVAGELFF
TGCAGCGTTGGCGGGAGGGCCGTCGCCGGGGAGCTGTTTTTT
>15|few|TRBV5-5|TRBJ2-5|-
CASSGRRQTQETQYF
TGTGCCAGCAGCGGAAGGCGACAGACCCAAGAGACCCAGTACTTC
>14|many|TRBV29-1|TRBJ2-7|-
CSVETGAGSYEQYF
TGCAGCGTTGAGACGGGGGCAGGGTCCTACGAGCAGTACTTC
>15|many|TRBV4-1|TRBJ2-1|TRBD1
CASSQTGGAYNEQFF
TGCGCCAGCAGCCAGACAGGGGGCGCCTACAATGAGCAGTTCTTC
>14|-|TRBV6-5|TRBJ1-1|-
CASSYSQGNTEAFF
TGTGCCAGCAGTTACTCACAGGGGAACACTGAAGCTTTCTTT
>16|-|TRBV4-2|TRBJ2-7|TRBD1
CASSQATGPSSYEQYF
TGTGCCAGCAGCCAAGCGACAGGGCCAAGCTCCTACGAGCAGTACTTC
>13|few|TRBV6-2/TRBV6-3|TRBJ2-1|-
CASSLLDWNEQFF
TGTGCCAGCAGTCTCTTAGACTGGAATGAGCAGTTCTTC
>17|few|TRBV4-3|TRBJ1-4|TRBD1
CASSQDPTGTGDEKLFF
TGCGCCAGCAGCCAAGATCCTACCGGGACAGGGGATGAAAAACTGTTTTTT
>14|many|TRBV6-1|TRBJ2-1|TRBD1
CASKRTGGSNEQFF
TGTGCCAGCAAACGGACAGGGGGTAGTAATGAGCAGTTCTTC
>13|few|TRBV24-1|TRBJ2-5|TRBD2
CATSVGGEGTQYF
TGTGCCACCAGTGTTGGGGGGGAAGGGACCCAGTACTTC
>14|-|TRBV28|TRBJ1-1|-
CASTTPGAGTEAFF
TGTGCCAGCACCACGCCTGGGGCCGGCACTGAAGCTTTCTTT
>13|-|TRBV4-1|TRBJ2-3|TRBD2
CASSQGGYITQYF
TGCGCCAGCAGCCAGGGGGGGTACATTACGCAGTATTTT
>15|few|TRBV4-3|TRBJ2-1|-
CASSQDETSYNEQFF
TGCGCCAGCAGCCAAGACGAAACCTCCTACAATGAGCAGTTCTTC